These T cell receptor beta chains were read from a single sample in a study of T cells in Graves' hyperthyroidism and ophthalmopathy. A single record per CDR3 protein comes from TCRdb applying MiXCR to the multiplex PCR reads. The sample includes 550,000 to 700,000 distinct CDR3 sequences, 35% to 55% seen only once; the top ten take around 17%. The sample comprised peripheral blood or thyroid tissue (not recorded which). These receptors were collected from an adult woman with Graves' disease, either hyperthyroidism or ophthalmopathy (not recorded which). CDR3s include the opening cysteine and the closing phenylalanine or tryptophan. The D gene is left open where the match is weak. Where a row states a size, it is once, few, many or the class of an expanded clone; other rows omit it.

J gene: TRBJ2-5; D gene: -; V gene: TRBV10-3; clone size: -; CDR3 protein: CAISESMVAQPQYF
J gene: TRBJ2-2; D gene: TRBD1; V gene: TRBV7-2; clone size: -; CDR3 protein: CASSYRSGGLFF
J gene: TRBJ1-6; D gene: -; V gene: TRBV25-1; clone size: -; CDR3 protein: CASSARGALKAGVGSPLHF
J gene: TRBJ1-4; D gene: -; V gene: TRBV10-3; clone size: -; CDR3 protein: CAIRGSRATEKLFF
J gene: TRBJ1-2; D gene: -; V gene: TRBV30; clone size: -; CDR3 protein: CAWSFRDNRRLTF
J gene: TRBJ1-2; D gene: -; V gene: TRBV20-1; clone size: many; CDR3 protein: CSAIDNYGYTF
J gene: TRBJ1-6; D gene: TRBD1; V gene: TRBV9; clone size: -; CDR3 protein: CASSVGGGRNSPLHF
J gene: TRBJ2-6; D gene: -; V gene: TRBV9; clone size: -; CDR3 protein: CASSVGAGRTNVLTF
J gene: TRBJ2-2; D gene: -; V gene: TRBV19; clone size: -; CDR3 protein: CATNGGVGVAGELFF
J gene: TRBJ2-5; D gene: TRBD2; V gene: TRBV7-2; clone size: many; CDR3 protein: CASSLLAGLQETQYF
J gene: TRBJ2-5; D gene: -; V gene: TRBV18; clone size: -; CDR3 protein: CASSPPPGSFETQYF
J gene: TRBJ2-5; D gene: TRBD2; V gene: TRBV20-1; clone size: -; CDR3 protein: CSARGLAGDGETQYF
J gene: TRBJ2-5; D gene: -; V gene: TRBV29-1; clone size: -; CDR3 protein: CSGRGETQYF
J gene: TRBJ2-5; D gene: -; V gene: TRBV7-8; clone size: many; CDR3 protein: CASSFPPGQRKETQYF
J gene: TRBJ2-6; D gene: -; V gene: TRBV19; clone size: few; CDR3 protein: CASSRGHRSSGANVLTF
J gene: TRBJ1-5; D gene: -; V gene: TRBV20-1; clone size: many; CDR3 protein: CSASTQGRQPQHF
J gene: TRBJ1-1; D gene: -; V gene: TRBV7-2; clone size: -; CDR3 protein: CASSLAVVNTEAFF
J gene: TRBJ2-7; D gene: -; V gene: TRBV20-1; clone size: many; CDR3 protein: CSARSGKTYEQYF
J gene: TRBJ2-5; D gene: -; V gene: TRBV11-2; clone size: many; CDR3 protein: CASSSWAETQYF
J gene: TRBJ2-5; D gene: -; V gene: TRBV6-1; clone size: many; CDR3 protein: CASRRGQETQYF
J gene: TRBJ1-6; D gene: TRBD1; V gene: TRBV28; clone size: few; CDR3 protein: CASRTESGTGNSPLHF
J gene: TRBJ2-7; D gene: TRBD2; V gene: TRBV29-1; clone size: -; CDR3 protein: CSVAAPGLVTYEQYF
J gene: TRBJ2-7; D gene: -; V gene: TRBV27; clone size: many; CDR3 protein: CASSFTSVGSYEQYF
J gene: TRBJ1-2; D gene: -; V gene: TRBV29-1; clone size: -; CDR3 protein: CSVFPTDAGYTF
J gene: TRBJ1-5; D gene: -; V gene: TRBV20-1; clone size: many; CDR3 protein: CSARELSGHYSNQPQHF
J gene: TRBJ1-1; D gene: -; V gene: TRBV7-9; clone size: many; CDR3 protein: CASSYGGFLNTEAFF
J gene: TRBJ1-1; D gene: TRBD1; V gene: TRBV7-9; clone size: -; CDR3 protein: CASSCSGGWTEAFF
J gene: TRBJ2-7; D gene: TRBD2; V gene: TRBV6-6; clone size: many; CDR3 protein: CASSLRGAGVYEQYF
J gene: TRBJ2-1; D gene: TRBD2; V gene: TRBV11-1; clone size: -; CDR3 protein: CASILGTSRYNEQFF
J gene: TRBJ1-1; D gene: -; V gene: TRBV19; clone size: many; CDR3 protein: CASSYGAAYTEAFF
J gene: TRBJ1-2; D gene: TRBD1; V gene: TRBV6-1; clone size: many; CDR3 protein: CASSGQQGARLNGYTF
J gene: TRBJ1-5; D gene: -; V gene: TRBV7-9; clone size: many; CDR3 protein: CASSQGPYSNQPQHF